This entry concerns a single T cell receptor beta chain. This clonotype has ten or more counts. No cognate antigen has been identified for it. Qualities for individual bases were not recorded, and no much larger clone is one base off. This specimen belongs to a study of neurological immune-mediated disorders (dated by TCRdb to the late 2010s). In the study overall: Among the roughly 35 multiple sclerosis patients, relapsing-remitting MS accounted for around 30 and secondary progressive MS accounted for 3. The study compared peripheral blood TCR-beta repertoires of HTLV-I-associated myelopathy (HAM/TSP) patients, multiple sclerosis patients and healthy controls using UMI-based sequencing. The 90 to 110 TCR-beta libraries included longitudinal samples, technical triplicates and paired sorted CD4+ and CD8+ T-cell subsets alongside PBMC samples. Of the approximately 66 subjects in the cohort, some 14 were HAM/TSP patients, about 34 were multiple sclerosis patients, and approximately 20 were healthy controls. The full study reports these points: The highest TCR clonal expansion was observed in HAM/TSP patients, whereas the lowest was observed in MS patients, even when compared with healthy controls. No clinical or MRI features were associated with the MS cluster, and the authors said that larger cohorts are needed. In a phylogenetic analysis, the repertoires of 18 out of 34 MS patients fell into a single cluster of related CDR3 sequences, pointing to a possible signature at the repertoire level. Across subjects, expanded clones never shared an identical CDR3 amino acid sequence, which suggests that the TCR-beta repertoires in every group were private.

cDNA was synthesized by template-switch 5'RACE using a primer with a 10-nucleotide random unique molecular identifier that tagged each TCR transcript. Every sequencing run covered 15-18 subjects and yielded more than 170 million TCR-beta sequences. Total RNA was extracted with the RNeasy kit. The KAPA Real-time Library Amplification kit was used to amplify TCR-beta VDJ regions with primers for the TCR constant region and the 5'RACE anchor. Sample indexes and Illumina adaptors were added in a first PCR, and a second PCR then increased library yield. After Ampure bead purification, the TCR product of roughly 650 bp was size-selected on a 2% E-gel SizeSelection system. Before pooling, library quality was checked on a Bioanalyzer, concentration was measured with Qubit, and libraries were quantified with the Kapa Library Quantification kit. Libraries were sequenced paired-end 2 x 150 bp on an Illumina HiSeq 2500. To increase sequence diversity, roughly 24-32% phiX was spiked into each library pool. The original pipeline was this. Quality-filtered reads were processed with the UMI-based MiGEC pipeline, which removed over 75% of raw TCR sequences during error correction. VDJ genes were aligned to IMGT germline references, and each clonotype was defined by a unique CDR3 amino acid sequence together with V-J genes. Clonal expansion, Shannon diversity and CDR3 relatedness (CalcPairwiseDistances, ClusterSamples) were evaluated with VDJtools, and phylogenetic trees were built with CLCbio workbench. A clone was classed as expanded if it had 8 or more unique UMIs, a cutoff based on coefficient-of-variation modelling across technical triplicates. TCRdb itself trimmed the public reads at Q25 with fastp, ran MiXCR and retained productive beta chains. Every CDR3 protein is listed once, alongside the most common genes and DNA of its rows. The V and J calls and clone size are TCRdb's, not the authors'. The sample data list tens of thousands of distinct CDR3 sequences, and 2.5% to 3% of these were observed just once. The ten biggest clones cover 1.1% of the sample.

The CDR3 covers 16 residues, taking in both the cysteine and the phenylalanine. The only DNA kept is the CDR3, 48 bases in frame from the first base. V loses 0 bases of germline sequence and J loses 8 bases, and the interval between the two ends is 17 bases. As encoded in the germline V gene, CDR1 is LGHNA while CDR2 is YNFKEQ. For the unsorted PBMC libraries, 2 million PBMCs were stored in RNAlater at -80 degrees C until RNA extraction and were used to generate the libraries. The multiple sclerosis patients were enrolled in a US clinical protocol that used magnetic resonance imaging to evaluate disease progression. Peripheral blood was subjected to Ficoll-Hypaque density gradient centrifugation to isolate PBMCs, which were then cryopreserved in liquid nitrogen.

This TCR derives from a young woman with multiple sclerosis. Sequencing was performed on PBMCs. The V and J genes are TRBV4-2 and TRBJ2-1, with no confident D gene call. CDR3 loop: CASSQDKVNGSDEQFF. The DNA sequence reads TGTGCCAGCAGCCAAGATAAGGTTAACGGGTCCGATGAGCAGTTCTTC.